This T cell receptor (beta chain) was recovered during a study of beta chain features in type 1 diabetes. As for this clone: Its specificity is not known.

Whole-study results and caveats: When Type 1 diabetes patients were examined, their TCRB CDR3s proved moderately but significantly shorter in all four CD4+ subsets.

This CDR3 is built from 15 residues. The V end was cut by 4 bases, the J end by 5 bases, with 17 bases between. Per germline, CDR1 SGHTA and CDR2 FQGNSA. The sequenced template was cDNA made from the entire isolated RNA. Here immunoSEQ multiplex PCR was the method, and the copy in TCRdb shows in-frame clones only, minus some. The sample includes roughly 300,000 clones, around 9% seen only once; the top ten take roughly 1%. The sample consisted of central memory CD4+ T cells from blood. This sequence originates from a young man with type 1 diabetes. This chain joins TRBV7-2 and TRBJ1-2; D is unresolved. The CDR3 reads CASSSGLALDYGYTF. The CDR3 DNA sequence: TGTGCCAGCAGCTCAGGCTTGGCGCTTGATTATGGCTACACCTTC.